This T cell receptor beta chain comes out of a study of response to subunit inactivated influenza vaccine. Study-level points and caveats: The authors suggested that every seasonal influenza vaccination recruits few new T cells.

CDR3 size: 17 residues. Trimming pared 0 bases from V and 3 bases from J, leaving 14 bases between. Germline CDR1 and CDR2: SNHLY and FYNNEI. TCRdb re-called the RT-PCR reads through MiXCR, storing one row per CDR3 protein. The top ten hold roughly 12% of the sample, which has over 150,000 distinct CDR3 sequences, 11% seen once. About this clonotype: Its target is not known.

This TCR derives from a man between 50 and 59 years old who received an inactivated influenza vaccine. The chain carries TRBV2 and TRBJ1-4; D perhaps matches TRBD1 (6 bases). The source was non-naive T cells sorted from PBMCs, collected roughly 45 days after vaccination. The CDR3 region has the DNA TGTGCCAGCAGTGAAGCAAAACAGGGCGGGTCTAATGAAAAACTGTTTTTT. The encoded protein is CASSEAKQGGSNEKLFF.